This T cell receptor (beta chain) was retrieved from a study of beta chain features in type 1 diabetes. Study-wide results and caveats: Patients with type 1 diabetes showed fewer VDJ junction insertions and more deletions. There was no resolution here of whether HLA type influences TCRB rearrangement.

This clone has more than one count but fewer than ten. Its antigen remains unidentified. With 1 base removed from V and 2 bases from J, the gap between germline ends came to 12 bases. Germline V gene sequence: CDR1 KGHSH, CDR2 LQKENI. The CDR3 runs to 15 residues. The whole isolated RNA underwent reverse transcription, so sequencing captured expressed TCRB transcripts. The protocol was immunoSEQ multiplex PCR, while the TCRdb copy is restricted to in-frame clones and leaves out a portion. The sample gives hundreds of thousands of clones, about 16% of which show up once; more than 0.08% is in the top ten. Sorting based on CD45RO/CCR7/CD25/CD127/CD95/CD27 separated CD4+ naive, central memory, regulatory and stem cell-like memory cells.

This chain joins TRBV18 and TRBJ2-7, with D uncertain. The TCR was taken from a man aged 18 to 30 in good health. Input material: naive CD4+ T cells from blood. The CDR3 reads CASSPLLTVTYEQYF. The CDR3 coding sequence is TGTGCCAGCTCACCACTCCTCACAGTAACCTACGAGCAGTACTTC.